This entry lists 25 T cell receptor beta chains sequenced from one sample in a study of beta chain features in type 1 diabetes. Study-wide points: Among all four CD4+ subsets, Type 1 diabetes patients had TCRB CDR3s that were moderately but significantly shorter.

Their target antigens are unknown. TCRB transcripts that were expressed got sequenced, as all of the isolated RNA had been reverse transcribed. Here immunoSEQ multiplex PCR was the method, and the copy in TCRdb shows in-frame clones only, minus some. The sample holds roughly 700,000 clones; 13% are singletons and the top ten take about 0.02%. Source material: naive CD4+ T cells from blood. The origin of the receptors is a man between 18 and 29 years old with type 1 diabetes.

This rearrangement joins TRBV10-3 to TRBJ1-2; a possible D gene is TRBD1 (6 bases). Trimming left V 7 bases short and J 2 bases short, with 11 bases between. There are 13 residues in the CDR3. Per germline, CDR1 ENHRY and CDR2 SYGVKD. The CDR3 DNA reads TGTGCCATCAAGACGGGGGCGAACTATGGCTACACCTTC. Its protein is CAIKTGANYGYTF.

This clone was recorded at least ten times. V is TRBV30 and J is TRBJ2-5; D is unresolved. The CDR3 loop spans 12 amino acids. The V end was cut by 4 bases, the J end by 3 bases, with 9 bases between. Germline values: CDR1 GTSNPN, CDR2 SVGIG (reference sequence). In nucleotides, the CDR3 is TGTGCCTGGACGGTTACGGAAGAGACCCAGTACTTC. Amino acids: CAWTVTEETQYF. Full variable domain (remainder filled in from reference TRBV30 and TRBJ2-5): SQTIHQWPATLVQPVGSPLSLECTVEGTSNPNLYWYRQAAGRGLQLLFYSVGIGQISSEVPQNLSASRPQDRQFILSSKKLLLSDSGFYLCAWTVTEETQYFGPGTRLLVL.

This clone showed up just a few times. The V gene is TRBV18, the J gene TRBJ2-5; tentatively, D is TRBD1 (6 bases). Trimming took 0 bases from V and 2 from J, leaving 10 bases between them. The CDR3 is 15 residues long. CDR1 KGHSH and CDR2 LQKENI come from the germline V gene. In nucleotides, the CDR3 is TGTGCCAGCTCACCACCGGCAGGGGTACAAGAGACCCAGTACTTC. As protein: CASSPPAGVQETQYF.

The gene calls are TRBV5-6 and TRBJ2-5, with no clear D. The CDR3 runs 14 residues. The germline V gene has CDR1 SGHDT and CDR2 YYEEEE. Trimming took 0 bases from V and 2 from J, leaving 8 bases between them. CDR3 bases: TGTGCCAGCAGCTTGGGGACGGTACAAGAGACCCAGTACTTC. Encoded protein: CASSLGTVQETQYF.

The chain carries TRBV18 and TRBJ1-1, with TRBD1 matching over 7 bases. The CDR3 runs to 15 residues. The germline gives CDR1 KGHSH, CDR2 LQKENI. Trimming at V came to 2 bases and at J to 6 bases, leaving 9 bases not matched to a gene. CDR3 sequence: CASSPSPSQGAEAFF. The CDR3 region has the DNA TGTGCCAGCTCACCATCGCCCAGTCAGGGGGCTGAAGCTTTCTTT.

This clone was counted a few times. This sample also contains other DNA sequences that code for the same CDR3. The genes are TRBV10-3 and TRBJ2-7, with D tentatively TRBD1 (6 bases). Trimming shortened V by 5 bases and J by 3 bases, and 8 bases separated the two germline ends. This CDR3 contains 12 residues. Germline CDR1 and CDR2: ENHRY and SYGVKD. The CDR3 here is CAISKQGYEQYF. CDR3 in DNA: TGTGCCATCAGTAAACAGGGCTACGAGCAGTACTTC.

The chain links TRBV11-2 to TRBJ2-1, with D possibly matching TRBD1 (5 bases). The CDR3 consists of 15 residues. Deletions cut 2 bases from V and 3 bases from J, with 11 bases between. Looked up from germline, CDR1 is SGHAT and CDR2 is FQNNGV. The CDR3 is CASSLQGYGYNEQFF. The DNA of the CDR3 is TGTGCCAGCAGCTTACAGGGTTATGGCTACAATGAGCAGTTCTTC.

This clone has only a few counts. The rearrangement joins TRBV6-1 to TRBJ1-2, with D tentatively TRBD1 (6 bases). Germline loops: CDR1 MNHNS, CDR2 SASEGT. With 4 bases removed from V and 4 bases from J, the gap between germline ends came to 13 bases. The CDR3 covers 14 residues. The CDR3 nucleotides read TGTGCCAGCAGTGTCGAGGGGGGGAGCTATGGCTACACCTTC. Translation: CASSVEGGSYGYTF.

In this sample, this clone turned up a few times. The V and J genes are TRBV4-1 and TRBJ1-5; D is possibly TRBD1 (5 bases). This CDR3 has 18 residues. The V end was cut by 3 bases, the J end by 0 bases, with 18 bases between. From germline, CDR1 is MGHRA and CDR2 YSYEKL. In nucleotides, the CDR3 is TGCGCCAGCAGCCACTCAACAACGGACATACTTAGCAATCAGCCCCAGCATTTT. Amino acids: CASSHSTTDILSNQPQHF.

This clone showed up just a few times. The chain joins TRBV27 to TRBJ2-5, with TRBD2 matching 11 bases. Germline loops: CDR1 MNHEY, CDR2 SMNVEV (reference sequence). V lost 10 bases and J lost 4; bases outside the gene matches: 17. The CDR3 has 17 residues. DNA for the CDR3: TGTGCCACCAGCCGGCAATATAGCGGGGGGGCCGGAGAGACCCAGTACTTC. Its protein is CATSRQYSGGAGETQYF.

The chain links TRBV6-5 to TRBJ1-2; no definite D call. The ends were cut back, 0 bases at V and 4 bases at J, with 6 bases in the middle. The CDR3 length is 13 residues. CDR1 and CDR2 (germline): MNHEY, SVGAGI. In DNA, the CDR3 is TGTGCCAGCAGTTACTCGGTGGGCTATGGCTACACCTTC. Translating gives CASSYSVGYGYTF.

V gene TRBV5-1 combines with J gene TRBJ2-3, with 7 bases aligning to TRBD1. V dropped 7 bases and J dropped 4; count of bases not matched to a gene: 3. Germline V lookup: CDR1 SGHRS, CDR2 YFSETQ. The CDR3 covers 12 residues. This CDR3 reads CASGTDADTQYF. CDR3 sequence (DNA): TGCGCCAGCGGGACAGACGCAGATACGCAGTATTTT.

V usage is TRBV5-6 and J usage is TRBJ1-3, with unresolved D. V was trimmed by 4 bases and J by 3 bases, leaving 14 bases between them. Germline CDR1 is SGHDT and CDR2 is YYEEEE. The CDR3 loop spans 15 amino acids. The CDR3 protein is CASSRLMRFGNTIYF. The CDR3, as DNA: TGTGCCAGCAGCCGTTTAATGAGATTTGGAAACACCATATATTTT.

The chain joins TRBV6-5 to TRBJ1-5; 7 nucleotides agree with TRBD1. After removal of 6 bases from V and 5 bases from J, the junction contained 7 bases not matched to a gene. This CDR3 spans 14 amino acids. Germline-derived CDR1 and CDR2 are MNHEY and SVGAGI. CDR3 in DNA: TGTGCCAGCAGCACACAGGGGATCCATCAGCCCCAGCATTTT. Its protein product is CASSTQGIHQPQHF.

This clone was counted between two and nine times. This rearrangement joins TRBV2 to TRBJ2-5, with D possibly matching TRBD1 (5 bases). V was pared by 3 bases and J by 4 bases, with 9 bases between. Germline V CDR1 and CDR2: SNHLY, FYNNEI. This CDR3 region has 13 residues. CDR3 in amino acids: CASSDTGRETQYF. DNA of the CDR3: TGTGCCAGCAGTGATACAGGTCGAGAGACCCAGTACTTC.

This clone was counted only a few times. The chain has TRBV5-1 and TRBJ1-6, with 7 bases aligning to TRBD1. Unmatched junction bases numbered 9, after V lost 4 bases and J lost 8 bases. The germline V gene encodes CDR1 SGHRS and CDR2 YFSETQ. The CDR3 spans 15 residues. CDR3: CASSGGDRDHSPLHF. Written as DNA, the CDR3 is TGCGCCAGCAGCGGAGGGGACAGAGATCATTCACCCCTCCACTTT.

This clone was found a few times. CDR3 bases: TGTGCCTGGACCTCCGGGGGATTTTCACCCCTCCACTTT. Amino acid sequence: CAWTSGGFSPLHF. This rearrangement joins TRBV30 to TRBJ1-6; weak D call: TRBD1 (5 bases). The CDR3 is 13 amino acids. V was trimmed by 4 bases and J by 9 bases, leaving 13 bases between them. CDR1 is GTSNPN, CDR2 SVGIG, per germline (reference sequence).

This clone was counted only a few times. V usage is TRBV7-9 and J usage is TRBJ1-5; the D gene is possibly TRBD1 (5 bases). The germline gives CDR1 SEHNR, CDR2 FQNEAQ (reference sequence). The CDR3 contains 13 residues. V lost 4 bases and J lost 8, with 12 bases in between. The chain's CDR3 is CASSSQVGEPQHF. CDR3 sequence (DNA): TGTGCCAGCAGCTCACAGGTGGGGGAGCCCCAGCATTTT.

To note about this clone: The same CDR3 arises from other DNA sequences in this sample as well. CDR3 in amino acids: CASSSGQGNYGYTF. The CDR3 nucleotides read TGTGCCAGCAGCTCCGGACAGGGGAACTATGGCTACACCTTC. V and J are TRBV7-9 and TRBJ1-2; TRBD1 agrees at 9 bases. After removal of 4 bases from V and 2 bases from J, the junction contained 2 bases not matched to a gene. CDR3 length equals 14 residues. CDR1 SEHNR and CDR2 FQNEAQ come from the germline V gene (reference sequence).

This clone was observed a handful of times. CDR3 residues: CASSYRGEQYF. The CDR3 nucleotides read TGTGCCAGCAGTTACAGGGGCGAGCAGTACTTC. The chain uses TRBV6-6 and TRBJ2-7, with a tentative D call TRBD1 (5 bases). CDR3 length: 11 residues. Trimming took off 2 bases at V and 6 bases at J, with 5 bases between the two ends. Germline assignment: CDR1 MNHNY and CDR2 SVGAGI (reference sequence).

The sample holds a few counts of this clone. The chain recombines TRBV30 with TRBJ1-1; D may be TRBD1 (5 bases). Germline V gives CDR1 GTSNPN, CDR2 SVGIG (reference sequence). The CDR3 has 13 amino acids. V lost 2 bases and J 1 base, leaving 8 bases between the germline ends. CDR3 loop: CAWSLGENTEAFF. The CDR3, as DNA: TGTGCCTGGAGTTTGGGGGAGAACACTGAAGCTTTCTTT.

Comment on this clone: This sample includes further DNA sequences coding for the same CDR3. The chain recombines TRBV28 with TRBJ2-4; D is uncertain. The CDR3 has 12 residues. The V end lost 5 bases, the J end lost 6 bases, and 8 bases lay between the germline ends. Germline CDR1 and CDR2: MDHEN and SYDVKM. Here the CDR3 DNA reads TGTGCCAGCAGTCTGGACGGAAACATTCAGTACTTC. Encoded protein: CASSLDGNIQYF.

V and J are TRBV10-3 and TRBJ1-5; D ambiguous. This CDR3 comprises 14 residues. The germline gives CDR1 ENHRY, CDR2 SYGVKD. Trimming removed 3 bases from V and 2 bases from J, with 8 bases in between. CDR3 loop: CAISDSGGNQPQHF. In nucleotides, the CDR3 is TGTGCCATCAGTGATTCGGGAGGCAATCAGCCCCAGCATTTT.

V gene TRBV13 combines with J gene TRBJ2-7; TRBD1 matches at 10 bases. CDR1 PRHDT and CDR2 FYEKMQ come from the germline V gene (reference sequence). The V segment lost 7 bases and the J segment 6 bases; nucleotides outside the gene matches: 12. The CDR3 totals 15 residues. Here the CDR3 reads CASKPSPGQGTEQYF. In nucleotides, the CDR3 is TGTGCCAGCAAACCCTCACCGGGACAGGGGACCGAGCAGTACTTC.

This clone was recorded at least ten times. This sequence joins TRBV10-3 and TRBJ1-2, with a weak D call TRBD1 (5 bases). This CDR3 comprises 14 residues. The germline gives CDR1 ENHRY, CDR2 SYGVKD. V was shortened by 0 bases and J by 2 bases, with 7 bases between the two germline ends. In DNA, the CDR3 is TGTGCCATCAGTGAGTCGCCAGGGAACTATGGCTACACCTTC. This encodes CAISESPGNYGYTF.